Following are 23 T cell receptor beta chains from one sample sequenced in a study of T cell changes during pregnancy in multiple sclerosis. Some clones are missing from TCRdb's copy, which holds only in-frame ones; the method was immunoSEQ multiplex PCR. This table has roughly 59,000 clones, about 90% appearing once. The sample here was peripheral blood, taken in the third trimester of pregnancy. Receptor source: a female donor in good health, enrolled as a control in a pregnancy study.

V is TRBV29-1 and J is TRBJ1-3; D is possibly TRBD1 (5 bases). Germline assignment: CDR1 SQVTM and CDR2 ANQGSEA. Trimming took 1 base from V and 7 from J, leaving 5 bases between them. This CDR3 has 11 residues. The CDR3 region has the DNA TGCAGCGTTGAAGCAGGGAACACCATATATTTT. Its translation is CSVEAGNTIYF.

As regards this clone: Other DNA sequences within the sample encode an identical CDR3. V usage is TRBV30 and J usage is TRBJ1-2; D remains unclear. Trimming stripped 2 bases from V and 1 base from J, with 5 bases between. The CDR3 runs 12 residues. Germline V gene data show CDR1 as GTSNPN and CDR2 as SVGIG (reference sequence). The CDR3, as DNA: TGTGCCTGGAGTCGGGGTAACTATGGCTACACCTTC. This codes for CAWSRGNYGYTF.

V usage is TRBV29-1 and J usage is TRBJ2-7, with 10 nucleotides matching TRBD1. The CDR3 sequence is 12 residues long. After removal of 7 bases from V and 3 bases from J, the junction contained 3 bases not matched to a gene. Germline V gene data show CDR1 as SQVTM and CDR2 as ANQGSEA. DNA of the CDR3: TGCAGCGCCGGACAGGGGGACTACGAGCAGTACTTC. Translating gives CSAGQGDYEQYF.

This rearrangement joins TRBV29-1 to TRBJ2-1; 7 bases are a match to TRBD2. This CDR3 contains 9 residues. From germline, CDR1 is SQVTM and CDR2 ANQGSEA. V lost 6 bases and J lost 10; bases outside the gene matches: 0. The CDR3 bases are TGCAGCGTGGGGGGGGAGCAGTTCTTC. Amino acids: CSVGGEQFF.

The CDR3 sequence: CASSFGHTGTDTQYF. CDR3 nucleotide sequence: TGCGCCAGCAGCTTTGGACATACCGGCACAGATACGCAGTATTTT. The rearrangement links TRBV5-1 to TRBJ2-3; TRBD1 might be the D (5 bases). The germline CDR1 and CDR2 sequences are SGHRS and YFSETQ. The length of the CDR3 is 15 residues. Trimming took 2 bases from V and 1 from J, leaving 11 bases between them.

This chain links TRBV19 with TRBJ2-7, with 9 positions matching TRBD1. The V gene's germline CDR1 is LNHDA and CDR2 SQIVND (reference sequence). With 6 bases clipped from V and 6 bases from J, the junction kept 9 bases outside the gene matches. The length of the CDR3 is 14 residues. CDR3 region: CASRQPGQGREQYF. The CDR3 DNA reads TGTGCCAGTAGGCAGCCGGGACAGGGACGCGAGCAGTACTTC.

This chain uses TRBV5-4 with TRBJ2-5, with D possibly being TRBD2 (7 bases). This CDR3 is built from 15 residues. CDR1 is SGHNT and CDR2 is YYREEE in the germline V gene (reference sequence). V lost 6 bases and J lost 1, with 16 bases in between. DNA of the CDR3: TGTGCCAGCAAGGGTGGGGGGGGCGGCCAAGAGACCCAGTACTTC. The encoded protein is CASKGGGGGQETQYF.

The chain combines TRBV13 with TRBJ1-1; D not certain. The CDR3 spans 15 residues. V was trimmed by 0 bases and J by 0 bases, leaving 8 bases between them. Germline assignment: CDR1 PRHDT and CDR2 FYEKMQ (reference sequence). CDR3 bases: TGTGCCAGCAGCTTAGGAGGGAGGCTGAACACTGAAGCTTTCTTT. Protein product: CASSLGGRLNTEAFF. The whole variable domain, remainder taken from reference TRBV13 and TRBJ1-1, is AAGVIQSPRHLIKEKRETATLKCYPIPRHDTVYWYQQGPGQDPQFLISFYEKMQSDKGSIPDRFSAQQFSDYHSELNMSSLELGDSALYFCASSLGGRLNTEAFFGQGTRLTVV.

The chain is built from TRBV10-1 and TRBJ2-2; a weak D match, TRBD2 (5 bases). Trimming left V 10 bases short and J 6 bases short, with 12 bases between. This CDR3 is built from 12 residues. The germline V gene has CDR1 WNHNN and CDR2 SYGVQD (reference sequence). The CDR3 DNA is TGCGCCACAACCCGGGAACCCGGGGAGCTGTTTTTT. It translates to CATTREPGELFF.

CDR3: CASSSGGANTGELFF. The CDR3 nucleotides are TGCGCCAGCAGCAGCGGGGGGGCCAACACCGGGGAGCTGTTTTTT. This chain uses TRBV5-1 with TRBJ2-2, with 10 bases matching TRBD2. The CDR3 loop spans 15 amino acids. Trimming took 4 bases from V and 2 from J; bases not matched to a gene: 2. Germline lookup yields CDR1 SGHRS and CDR2 YFSETQ.

This clone was seen more than once but under ten times. The chain joins TRBV5-4 to TRBJ1-2; 7 positions agree with TRBD1. With 1 base clipped from V and 13 bases from J, the junction kept 7 bases outside the gene matches. The germline gives CDR1 SGHNT, CDR2 YYREEE (reference sequence). CDR3 size: 12 residues. The CDR3 region has the DNA TGTGCCAGCAGCTTGAGTGACAGGGACCTCACCTTC. Its translation: CASSLSDRDLTF.

The V gene is TRBV27, the J gene TRBJ2-7; the D is unclear. Germline V gene sequence: CDR1 MNHEY, CDR2 SMNVEV (reference sequence). V was shortened by 0 bases and J by 6 bases, with 12 bases between the two germline ends. This CDR3 is built from 14 residues. CDR3 sequence reads: CASSLSFSGSEQYF. The CDR3 DNA reads TGTGCCAGCAGTTTATCGTTTTCGGGTTCCGAGCAGTACTTC.

The V gene is TRBV6-5, the J gene TRBJ1-2, with 9 nucleotides matching TRBD1. With V trimmed by 9 bases and J by 7 bases, 6 bases remained unmatched. In germline, CDR1 is MNHEY, CDR2 SVGAGI. The CDR3 loop spans 12 amino acids. The CDR3 here is CASQGQGPGYTF. CDR3 DNA sequence: TGTGCCAGTCAAGGACAGGGGCCTGGCTACACCTTC.

The chain uses TRBV7-2 and TRBJ2-3; 8 nucleotides line up with TRBD2. The length of the CDR3 is 11 residues. The ends lost 4 bases at V and 9 bases at J; junction bases unmatched: 0. Germline V CDR1 and CDR2: SGHTA, FQGNSA. The CDR3 reads CASSSGGTQYF. CDR3 DNA: TGTGCCAGCAGCTCGGGGGGGACGCAGTATTTT.

The chain has TRBV7-2 and TRBJ1-4; 10 bases map to TRBD1. The length of the CDR3 is 15 residues. Germline CDR1 reads SGHTA; CDR2 reads FQGNSA. V dropped 5 bases and J dropped 10; count of bases not matched to a gene: 10. CDR3 in amino acids: CASSPWTGGEGKLFF. The CDR3 DNA follows: TGTGCCAGCAGCCCATGGACAGGGGGGGAAGGAAAACTGTTTTTT. The variable domain in full, completed from reference TRBV7-2 and TRBJ1-4, reads GAGVSQSPSNKVTEKGKDVELRCDPISGHTALYWYRQSLGQGLEFLIYFQGNSAPDKSGLPSDRFSAERTGGSVSTLTIQRTQQEDSAVYLCASSPWTGGEGKLFFGSGTQLSVL.

The chain recombines TRBV7-3 with TRBJ2-1; 7 bases are shared with TRBD1. This CDR3 is built from 14 residues. Per the germline V gene, CDR1 is SGHTA and CDR2 is FQGTGA. Germline trimming cut 1 base from V and 8 bases from J; bases unmatched to any gene: 5. The CDR3 sequence: CASSLRTGSDEQFF. CDR3 DNA sequence: TGTGCCAGCAGCTTAAGGACAGGCAGCGATGAGCAGTTCTTC.

This chain links TRBV7-2 with TRBJ1-5; D gene uncertain. The CDR3 is 16 residues long. Trimming took off 1 base at V and 4 bases at J, with 14 bases between the two ends. CDR1 is SGHTA and CDR2 is FQGNSA in the germline V gene. CDR3 residues: CASSLDQALVNQPQHF. CDR3 bases: TGTGCCAGCAGCTTAGACCAGGCTCTTGTGAATCAGCCCCAGCATTTT.

The chain uses TRBV12-5 and TRBJ1-5; D possibly corresponds to TRBD1 (5 bases). Trimming removed 7 bases at V and 4 bases at J, with 14 bases between. The germline CDR1 and CDR2 sequences are LGHNT and FRNRAP. The CDR3 loop spans 14 amino acids. The CDR3 loop reads CASAQGMANQPQHF. The CDR3 DNA is TGTGCTAGTGCCCAGGGTATGGCAAATCAGCCCCAGCATTTT.

This clone was counted only a few times. V usage is TRBV18 and J usage is TRBJ1-1; 7 nucleotides align to TRBD1. V dropped 3 bases and J dropped 1; count of bases not matched to a gene: 5. This CDR3 has 15 residues. Germline V gene data show CDR1 as KGHSH and CDR2 as LQKENI. The CDR3 sequence: CASSPPGQENTEAFF. The CDR3 DNA reads TGTGCCAGCTCACCCCCAGGACAGGAGAACACTGAAGCTTTCTTT.

V usage is TRBV10-3 and J usage is TRBJ1-5; D gene unclear. The CDR3 is 14 amino acids. Between the trimmed V and J ends, which lost 4 bases and 5 bases, there was a span of 12 bases. CDR1 and CDR2 from the germline V gene are ENHRY and SYGVKD. The CDR3 DNA sequence: TGTGCCATCAGTGTTACCGCCAGCGATCAGCCCCAGCATTTT. Its protein product is CAISVTASDQPQHF.

The rearrangement links TRBV10-1 to TRBJ2-1; tentative D call: TRBD1 (6 bases). V was trimmed by 3 bases and J by 2 bases, leaving 17 bases between them. Germline V gene lookup returns CDR1 WNHNN and CDR2 SYGVQD (reference sequence). The CDR3 runs 17 residues. The DNA of the CDR3 is TGCGCCAGCAGTGAAATTGAACGGACAGCCCCCTACAATGAGCAGTTCTTC. It encodes CASSEIERTAPYNEQFF.

Written as DNA, the CDR3 is TGTGCCAGCTCTGAGGTACAGGGAAGTTTCTACGAGCAGTACTTC. Amino acids: CASSEVQGSFYEQYF. This chain connects TRBV7-9 to TRBJ2-7; TRBD1 might be the D (6 bases). The CDR3 runs 15 residues. Trimming removed 8 bases from V and 3 bases from J, with 20 bases in between. The germline V gene encodes CDR1 SEHNR and CDR2 FQNEAQ (reference sequence).

The genes are TRBV6-6 and TRBJ1-2; weak D call: TRBD1 (5 bases). The ends were cut back, 4 bases at V and 8 bases at J, with 17 bases in the middle. The germline V gene encodes CDR1 MNHNY and CDR2 SVGAGI (reference sequence). This CDR3 comprises 14 residues. This CDR3 reads CASSSQGALFGYTF. In DNA form, the CDR3 reads TGTGCCAGCAGTTCCCAGGGTGCCCTCTTCGGCTACACCTTC.